This entry lists 5 T cell receptor beta chains sequenced from one sample in a study of cytomegalovirus exposure and HLA in healthy donors. PCR amplification relied on 60 Vbeta primers (plus 13 Jbeta primers). This table comes from immunoSEQ multiplex PCR, and its TCRdb copy is limited to in-frame clones, with some not included. The data hold about 190,000 clones, with about nine tenths observed a single time. The sequenced sample was PBMCs. Receptors were obtained from a man aged 30 to 39 in good health and CMV-seronegative.

The gene calls are TRBV27 and TRBJ2-1; 8 nucleotides align to TRBD2. Per the germline V gene, CDR1 is MNHEY and CDR2 is SMNVEV (reference sequence). V lost 7 bases and J lost 7; bases outside the gene matches: 9. The CDR3 spans 14 residues. CDR3: CASKGRGAKNEQFF. In DNA form, the CDR3 reads TGTGCCAGCAAGGGGCGGGGGGCCAAGAATGAGCAGTTCTTC.

This clone has a single count. This sequence joins TRBV20-1 and TRBJ1-4; D uncertain. The V gene lost 8 bases and the J gene lost 5 bases, with 9 bases spanning the gap. The CDR3 consists of 11 residues. Germline V gene lookup returns CDR1 DFQATT and CDR2 SNEGSKA (reference sequence). The CDR3 region is CSTLLNEKLFF. CDR3 sequence (DNA): TGCAGTACACTACTCAATGAAAAACTGTTTTTT.

CDR3 nucleotide sequence: TGTGCCAGCAGCTACCCCCGACAGAGGCCTTCCTACGAGCAGTACTTC. This gives the protein CASSYPRQRPSYEQYF. The rearrangement links TRBV5-6 to TRBJ2-7, with D possibly matching TRBD1 (5 bases). Per the germline V gene, CDR1 is SGHDT and CDR2 is YYEEEE. The CDR3 has 16 residues. V was trimmed by 3 bases and J by 1 base, leaving 17 bases between them.

The genes are TRBV30 and TRBJ1-2; 12 bases are a match to TRBD1. Germline CDR1 GTSNPN, CDR2 SVGIG (reference sequence). The CDR3 is 13 residues long. Unmatched junction bases numbered 8, after V lost 7 bases and J lost 8 bases. The CDR3, as DNA: TGTGCCTCCCCCGGGACAGGGGGCGCCGGCTACACCTTC. Its translation: CASPGTGGAGYTF.

V gene TRBV19 combines with J gene TRBJ2-7, with TRBD1 identical over 7 bases. Germline V gives CDR1 LNHDA, CDR2 SQIVND (reference sequence). V dropped 4 bases and J dropped 5; count of bases not matched to a gene: 8. The CDR3 has 14 residues. The CDR3 DNA follows: TGTGCCAGTAGTAGCGGGCAGGGGGTCCACGAGCAGTACTTC. This sequence encodes CASSSGQGVHEQYF.